Presented here are 16 T cell receptor beta chains from one specimen sequenced in a study of blood T cell repertoires in COVID-19. Only in-frame clones appear in the TCRdb table, and some are missing; sequencing was by immunoSEQ multiplex PCR. The table includes roughly 190,000 clones, 94% detected once. Material: peripheral blood. The receptor set was obtained from a man aged 30 to 39 with COVID-19, enrolled during active disease.

This rearrangement joins TRBV29-1 to TRBJ2-5; D call uncertain. CDR1 is SQVTM and CDR2 is ANQGSEA in the germline V gene. V was pared by 4 bases and J by 3 bases, with 9 bases between. The CDR3 has 12 amino acids. The CDR3 DNA is TGCAGCGTTGCCAGTCCAGAAGAGACCCAGTACTTC. Amino acids: CSVASPEETQYF. The complete variable domain, with remaining parts taken from reference TRBV29-1 and TRBJ2-5, reads SAVISQKPSRDICQRGTSLTIQCQVDSQVTMMFWYRQQPGQSLTLIATANQGSEATYESGFVIDKFPISRPNLTFSTLTVSNMSPEDSSIYLCSVASPEETQYFGPGTRLLVL.

The genes are TRBV18 and TRBJ2-7, with a possible D match to TRBD1 (6 bases). Per germline, CDR1 KGHSH and CDR2 LQKENI. There are 12 residues in the CDR3. Trimming left V 4 bases short and J 5 bases short, with 9 bases between. The CDR3 sequence: CASSRDRNEQYF. The CDR3 nucleotides are TGTGCCAGCTCACGAGACAGGAACGAGCAGTACTTC.

The table lists this clone with a count of one. V usage is TRBV5-1 and J usage is TRBJ2-3; TRBD1 aligns across 10 bases. This CDR3 region has 17 residues. V was pared by 4 bases and J by 4 bases, with 12 bases of the junction left unmatched. In germline, CDR1 is SGHRS, CDR2 YFSETQ. The CDR3 sequence: CASSPSRDRGIPDTQYF. CDR3 bases: TGCGCCAGCAGCCCGAGTCGGGACAGGGGAATCCCAGATACGCAGTATTTT. Combining the CDR3 with reference TRBV5-1 and TRBJ2-3 gives the whole variable domain KAGVTQTPRYLIKTRGQQVTLSCSPISGHRSVSWYQQTPGQGLQFLFEYFSETQRNKGNFPGRFSGRQFSNSRSEMNVSTLELGDSALYLCASSPSRDRGIPDTQYFGPGTRLTVL.

The chain joins TRBV9 to TRBJ1-3, with unresolved D. Trimming took off 0 bases at V and 0 bases at J, with 4 bases between the two ends. Germline V gene data show CDR1 as SGDLS and CDR2 as YYNGEE. The CDR3 consists of 14 residues. The CDR3 DNA reads as TGTGCCAGCAGCGTAGATCTCTCTGGAAACACCATATATTTT. Amino acid sequence: CASSVDLSGNTIYF.

Here the CDR3 DNA reads TGTGCCAGCAGCCAAGGGGCTTCAGGGAACGGGGAGCTGTTTTTT. Encoded protein: CASSQGASGNGELFF. The rearrangement joins TRBV3-1 (or the pseudogene TRBV3-2) to TRBJ2-2, with TRBD1 as a possible D gene (5 bases). Trimming stripped 1 base from V and 7 bases from J, with 13 bases between. The CDR3 runs to 15 residues. Germline assignment: CDR1 LGHDT and CDR2 YNNKEL (reference sequence).

The chain couples TRBV19 to TRBJ1-5, with D perhaps matching TRBD1 (6 bases). Germline lookup yields CDR1 LNHDA and CDR2 SQIVND (reference sequence). The germline V and J ends were trimmed by 9 bases and 5 bases, with 14 bases remaining between them. This CDR3 comprises 13 residues. The CDR3 loop reads CASGQTAYQPQHF. In DNA, the CDR3 is TGTGCCAGCGGACAGACGGCTTATCAGCCCCAGCATTTT.

The chain recombines TRBV19 with TRBJ2-3; the D gene is possibly TRBD2 (5 bases). Trimming took 4 bases from V and 4 from J, leaving 15 bases between them. CDR3 length: 15 amino acids. Germline V gene lookup returns CDR1 LNHDA and CDR2 SQIVND (reference sequence). CDR3 region: CASSNPRYSADTQYF. Here the CDR3 DNA reads TGTGCCAGTAGTAATCCACGCTATAGCGCAGATACGCAGTATTTT.

Turning to this clone: At the DNA level, this CDR3 is encoded by other sequences in the same sample as well. The chain recombines TRBV5-4 with TRBJ2-7, with TRBD1 identical over 10 bases. Germline lookup yields CDR1 SGHNT and CDR2 YYREEE (reference sequence). The CDR3 is 14 amino acids. V was clipped by 0 bases and J by 4 bases; unmatched bases: 1. In nucleotides, the CDR3 is TGTGCCAGCAGCTTGGGACAGGGGGCTTACGAGCAGTACTTC. Amino acid sequence: CASSLGQGAYEQYF.

This chain joins TRBV3-1 (or the pseudogene TRBV3-2) and TRBJ2-3, with 13 positions matching TRBD2. Losses at the gene ends were 6 bases for V and 6 bases for J; bases not matched to a gene: 9. Germline lookup yields CDR1 LGHDT and CDR2 YNNKEL (reference sequence). The CDR3 has 16 residues. The CDR3 sequence is CASRPLAGGPRDTQYF. The CDR3 nucleotides are TGTGCCAGCAGGCCACTAGCGGGGGGGCCGCGGGATACGCAGTATTTT.

The V call is TRBV7-3, the J call TRBJ2-5; no clear D. Germline values: CDR1 SGHTA, CDR2 FQGTGA. The CDR3 is made up of 13 amino acids. V dropped 0 bases and J dropped 2 bases, with 4 bases sitting between them. The CDR3 loop is CASSLTRQETQYF. CDR3 nucleotides: TGTGCCAGCAGCTTAACGCGGCAAGAGACCCAGTACTTC.

This clone was picked up one time. This rearrangement joins TRBV9 to TRBJ1-1; 10 nucleotides match TRBD1. This CDR3 region has 15 residues. Germline V CDR1 and CDR2: SGDLS, YYNGEE. Trimming removed 2 bases from V and 5 bases from J; junction bases left unmatched: 6. CDR3 protein: CASSVRGTGETEAFF. Written as DNA, the CDR3 is TGTGCCAGCAGCGTTAGAGGGACAGGGGAGACTGAAGCTTTCTTT.

In this sample, this clone turned up once. The chain combines TRBV12-5 with TRBJ2-1; tentatively, D is TRBD1 (6 bases). V lost 4 bases and J 0 bases, leaving 13 bases between the germline ends. This CDR3 spans 16 amino acids. Germline V lookup: CDR1 LGHNT, CDR2 FRNRAP. The CDR3 DNA sequence: TGTGCTAGTGGTTCCCCCGTAGGGGGCTCCTACAATGAGCAGTTCTTC. Translated, it gives CASGSPVGGSYNEQFF.

The rearrangement uses TRBV19 and TRBJ2-5; D is perhaps TRBD2 (6 bases). The CDR3 extends over 15 amino acids. Looked up from germline, CDR1 is LNHDA and CDR2 is SQIVND (reference sequence). V was cut by 5 bases and J by 5 bases, with 18 bases left in between. The CDR3 region is CASSQSGLFRETQYF. As DNA, the CDR3 is TGTGCCAGTAGTCAATCGGGACTGTTTCGGGAGACCCAGTACTTC.

The V call is TRBV10-3, the J call TRBJ1-1; 9 bases line up with TRBD1. The trim removed 5 bases at V and 10 bases at J, leaving 11 bases unmatched. Germline CDR1 is ENHRY and CDR2 is SYGVKD. CDR3 length: 14 amino acids. The CDR3 DNA is TGTGCCATCAGTTTGGGACAGGGTCATGGAGGAGCTTTCTTT. This codes for CAISLGQGHGGAFF.

The V gene is TRBV6-4, the J gene TRBJ2-3, with 7 positions matching TRBD1. The V and J ends lost 6 bases and 1 base, in that order; junction bases with no gene match: 4. CDR3 length: 14 amino acids. Germline-derived CDR1 and CDR2 are MRHNA and SNTAGT. The CDR3 protein is CASRRQGGTDTQYF. In nucleotides, the CDR3 is TGTGCCAGCAGACGGCAGGGGGGCACAGATACGCAGTATTTT.

The CDR3 is CASTRTGFGYTF. The CDR3 coding sequence is TGTGCCAGTACCCGGACAGGCTTTGGCTACACCTTC. V and J are TRBV19 and TRBJ1-2; TRBD1 matches at 7 bases. There are 12 residues in the CDR3. Germline-derived CDR1 and CDR2 are LNHDA and SQIVND (reference sequence). V shed 7 bases and J 7 bases; nucleotides not matched to a gene: 6.